Each of the 10 T cell receptor beta chains below was sequenced from the same sample in a study of T cells in Graves' hyperthyroidism and ophthalmopathy. RNA transcripts were the template for amplifying TCR beta CDR3 regions. Using the HTBI primer set, a first-round RT-PCR was run on the TCR CDR3. TCRdb itself ran the multiplex PCR reads through MiXCR, one entry per CDR3 protein. This sample carries 500,000 to 750,000 distinct CDR3 sequences, 15% to 17% of them seen once, and the ten largest clones take less than 9.5%. Sequenced input: blood. The receptors were gathered from a woman younger than 45 with Graves' hyperthyroidism.

The sample holds one count of this clonotype. This chain joins TRBV5-1 and TRBJ1-1; no clear D gene. Trimming pared 0 bases from V and 0 bases from J, leaving 12 bases between. This CDR3 spans 16 amino acids. Germline values: CDR1 SGHRS, CDR2 YFSETQ. Here the CDR3 reads CASSLVASPMNTEAFF. CDR3 sequence (DNA): TGCGCCAGCAGCTTGGTCGCAAGCCCAATGAACACTGAAGCTTTCTTT.

At least ten counts were recorded for this clonotype. The chain recombines TRBV29-1 with TRBJ1-1, with TRBD1 as a possible D gene (6 bases). This CDR3 comprises 15 residues. Per the germline V gene, CDR1 is SQVTM and CDR2 is ANQGSEA. Deletions cut 5 bases from V and 0 bases from J, with 16 bases between. CDR3 sequence reads: CSVRSGGAMNTEAFF. The CDR3 DNA reads as TGCAGCGTTCGGTCCGGGGGGGCCATGAACACTGAAGCTTTCTTT.

This clonotype has ten or more counts. The V gene is TRBV12-3 or TRBV12-4, the J gene TRBJ2-1, with TRBD1 identical over 10 bases. The CDR3 is 16 amino acids. The V segment lost 6 bases and the J segment 4 bases; nucleotides outside the gene matches: 9. The CDR3, as DNA: TGTGCCAGCAGAACTCCGGGGACAGGGGAATACAATGAGCAGTTCTTC. This gives the protein CASRTPGTGEYNEQFF.

This clonotype was seen many times. This chain joins TRBV2 and TRBJ2-2; D is perhaps TRBD2 (5 bases). The germline V gene has CDR1 SNHLY and CDR2 FYNNEI. V was cut by 6 bases and J by 3 bases, with 11 bases left in between. This CDR3 has 14 amino acids. The CDR3 nucleotides are TGTGCCAGCAGAGTATTAGCGTACACCGGGGAGCTGTTTTTT. Its translation is CASRVLAYTGELFF.

This clonotype was detected a few times. The CDR3 spells CASSAAAGGSYNSPLHF. The CDR3 DNA reads TGCGCCAGCAGTGCGGCGGCAGGGGGTTCCTATAATTCACCCCTCCACTTT. V gene TRBV10-2 combines with J gene TRBJ1-6, with 7 nucleotides matching TRBD1. V lost 4 bases, J lost 1 base, and 7 bases stayed unmatched. The V gene's germline CDR1 is WSHSY and CDR2 SAAADI. The CDR3 runs 17 residues.

This sequence joins TRBV11-3 and TRBJ2-2; D is unresolved. The germline V gene has CDR1 SGHNT and CDR2 YENEEA. With 0 bases removed from V and 4 bases from J, the gap between germline ends came to 9 bases. The CDR3 contains 15 residues. The CDR3 loop reads CASSLEGMGTGELFF. CDR3 nucleotide sequence: TGTGCCAGCAGCTTAGAGGGCATGGGCACCGGGGAGCTGTTTTTT. The variable domain in full, with the rest retrieved from reference TRBV11-3 and TRBJ2-2, is EAGVVQSPRYKIIEKKQPVAFWCNPISGHNTLYWYLQNLGQGPELLIRYENEEAVDDSQLPKDRFSAERLKGVDSTLKIQPAELGDSAVYLCASSLEGMGTGELFFGEGSRLTVL.

The V call is TRBV19, the J call TRBJ1-1; D is undetermined. Trimming cost V 1 base and J 0 bases, with 6 bases left between them. Germline assignment: CDR1 LNHDA and CDR2 SQIVND (reference sequence). The CDR3 loop spans 14 amino acids. The CDR3 reads CASSIGGLNTEAFF. CDR3 DNA: TGTGCCAGTAGTATAGGCGGACTGAACACTGAAGCTTTCTTT.

There are a few counts of this clonotype. The chain links TRBV18 to TRBJ1-2; no clear D. The CDR3 consists of 13 residues. Germline loops: CDR1 KGHSH, CDR2 LQKENI. Trimming took 1 base from V and 6 from J, leaving 9 bases between them. This CDR3 is CASSPLTENGYTF. As DNA, the CDR3 is TGTGCCAGCTCACCACTTACAGAAAATGGCTACACCTTC.

J is TRBJ2-1 and V is TRBV19; the match to TRBD2 covers 14 bases. The V gene end was trimmed by 3 bases and the J gene end by 8 bases; junction bases not matched to a gene: 6. CDR3 length: 16 amino acids. Germline V gene sequence: CDR1 LNHDA, CDR2 SQIVND (reference sequence). DNA for the CDR3: TGTGCCAGTAGTATGGGCGGGACTAGCGGGAGTTATGAGCAGTTCTTC. Translation gives CASSMGGTSGSYEQFF.

This clonotype was counted ten times or more. V usage is TRBV19 and J usage is TRBJ2-1, with D tentatively TRBD2 (5 bases). Between the trimmed V and J ends, which lost 3 bases and 3 bases, there was a span of 15 bases. CDR1 LNHDA and CDR2 SQIVND come from the germline V gene (reference sequence). The CDR3 contains 16 residues. CDR3 amino acids: CASSMAGGDLYNEQFF. CDR3 coding DNA: TGTGCCAGTAGTATGGCGGGCGGAGACCTCTACAATGAGCAGTTCTTC.